This T cell receptor (beta chain) was documented in a study of breast tumors, draining lymph nodes, adjacent tissues. MiXCR was run by TCRdb on the multiplex PCR reads, yielding one entry per CDR3 protein. This repertoire shows 20,000 to 25,000 distinct CDR3 sequences, approximately 61% found once; its top ten account for under 25%. In this sample, this clonotype is medium-sized. The antigen is unknown. The CDR3 runs to 12 residues. V lost 0 bases to trimming and J lost 4 bases, with 1 base between them. Germline assignment: CDR1 LNHNV and CDR2 YYDKDF (reference sequence). Whole-study findings and limits: Tumor repertoires ranked between lymph nodes and nontumor tissue in diversity, with V and J gene preferences. Most tumor T cells seemingly derive from lymph node, then expand in tumor. Tumor and nontumor repertoires were significantly more similar in luminal-like than in basal-like breast cancer.

The sample consisted of tumor-adjacent breast tissue. The genes are TRBV15 and TRBJ1-5, with D unresolved. The sequence derives from a female donor with breast cancer. Some clones in this sample may be carry-over from other donors' samples. The CDR3 is CATSRENQPQHF. Written as DNA, the CDR3 is TGTGCCACCAGCAGAGAGAATCAGCCCCAGCATTTT.